Below, one T cell receptor beta chain is given with its context. The antigen remains undetermined. The sample is drawn from a study of shared clonotypes between healthy human individuals. The CDR3 extends over 15 amino acids. Germline V gives CDR1 SEHNR, CDR2 FQNEAQ (reference sequence). Trimming removed 7 bases at V and 1 base at J, with 15 bases between. The data were produced by immunoSEQ multiplex PCR, yet TCRdb's version contains in-frame clones alone and is incomplete. The repertoire consists of 2 million to 2.5 million clones, with around 95% occurring once and the leading ten covering roughly 0.13%. A CD45RA+ naive subset and a CD45RA-negative memory subset were split from CD4+ cells. Broader study findings: Roughly 5% of naive CD4 clonotypes were common to a few donors. Read depth was anticipated to influence clonotype sharing among donors.

The sequence came from a man in his late teens or twenties in good health. The V call is TRBV7-9, the J call TRBJ2-3, with a tentative D call TRBD1 (6 bases). Sequencing used naive CD4+ T cells sorted from blood. The subset here: CD45RA+ positively selected. This CDR3 reads CASTGTYRGTDTQYF. DNA for the CDR3: TGTGCCAGCACCGGAACGTACAGGGGCACAGATACGCAGTATTTT.